This T cell receptor (beta chain) was profiled in a study of T and B cells in COVID-19 patients. Overall study: Peripheral blood came from COVID-19 patients with active infection or after recovery. Most recovered patients had mild to moderate COVID-19 treated as outpatients. Median age was approximately 33 years in the recovered cohort and 67 years in the active-infection cohort.

Study-wide findings and caveats: Patients with COVID-19 reportedly showed strongly skewed T cell receptor beta variable and joining gene usage.

By share of the sample, this clonotype is medium-sized. Its target is not known. BIOMED2 TRB-A/B primer pools were used in multiplex TRB PCR. Each CDR3 protein gets one entry after TCRdb re-called the multiplex PCR reads with MiXCR. Of thousands of distinct CDR3 sequences listed, roughly 25% are singletons. From blood, about 250-500 ng of genomic DNA served as TRB template. This CDR3 contains 13 residues. Germline V CDR1 and CDR2: MNHEY, SVGEGT. J lost 5 bases, V lost 5 bases, and 2 bases had no gene match. This chain uses TRBV6-2 or TRBV6-3 with TRBJ2-1; TRBD2 matches at 8 bases. Sample: blood. The source is a human donor with active COVID-19. The CDR3 region has the DNA TGTGCCAGCAGTGAGCGGGAGCACAATGAGCAGTTCTTC. It is translated as CASSEREHNEQFF.